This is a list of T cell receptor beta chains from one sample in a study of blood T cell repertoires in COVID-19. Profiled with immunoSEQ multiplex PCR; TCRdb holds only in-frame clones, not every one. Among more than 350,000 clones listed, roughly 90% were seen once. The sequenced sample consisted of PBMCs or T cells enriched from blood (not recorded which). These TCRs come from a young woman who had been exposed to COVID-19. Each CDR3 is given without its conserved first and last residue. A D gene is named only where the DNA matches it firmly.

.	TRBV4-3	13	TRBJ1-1	ASSQVRGLNTEAF
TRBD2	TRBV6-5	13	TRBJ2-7	ASSYSSAGPYEQY
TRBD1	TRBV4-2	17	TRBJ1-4	ASSQGSGTGGTANEKLF
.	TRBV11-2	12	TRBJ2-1	ASSGASSYNEQF
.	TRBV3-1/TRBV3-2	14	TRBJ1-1	ASSQDRGMMNTEAF
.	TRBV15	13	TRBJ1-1	ATSRDYGLNTEAF
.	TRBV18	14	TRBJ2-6	ASSPQVVSGANVLT
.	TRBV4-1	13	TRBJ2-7	ASSQTRDNPYEQY
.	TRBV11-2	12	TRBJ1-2	ASSLDTGNYGYT
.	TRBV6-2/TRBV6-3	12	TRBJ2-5	ASSYVRSEETQY
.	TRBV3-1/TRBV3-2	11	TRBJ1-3	ASSQVSGNTIY
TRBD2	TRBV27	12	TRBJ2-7	ASSLSASGREQY
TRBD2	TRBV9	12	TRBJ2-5	ASSPGGGLETQY
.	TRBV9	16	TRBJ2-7	ASSVGPSLPGQDYEQY
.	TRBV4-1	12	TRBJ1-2	ASSPRQDSYGYT
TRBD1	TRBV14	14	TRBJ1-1	ASSPSRQGANTEAF
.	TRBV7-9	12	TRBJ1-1	ASSHSPPTGEAF
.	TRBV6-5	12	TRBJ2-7	ASIQGGGPGNRY
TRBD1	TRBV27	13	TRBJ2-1	ASSLNRGLHNEQF
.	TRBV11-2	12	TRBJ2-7	ASRPLHEAYEQY
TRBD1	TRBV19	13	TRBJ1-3	ASNIQGTAGNTIY
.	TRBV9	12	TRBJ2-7	ASSVDSSSYEQY
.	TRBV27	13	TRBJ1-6	ASSLNEPHLSPLH
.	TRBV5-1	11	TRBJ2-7	ASSLTGIHEQY
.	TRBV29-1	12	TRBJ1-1	SVSWGGMNTEAF
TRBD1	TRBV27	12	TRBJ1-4	ASSLKDRGEKLF
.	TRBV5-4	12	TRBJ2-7	ASSFGGPSYEQY
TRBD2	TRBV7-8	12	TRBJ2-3	ASSRERELRTQY
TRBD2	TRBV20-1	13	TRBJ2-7	SASVPSGGSYEQY
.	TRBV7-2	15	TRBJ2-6	ASSFNRRGGGANVLT
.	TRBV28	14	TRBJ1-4	ASSPTFIGRREKLF
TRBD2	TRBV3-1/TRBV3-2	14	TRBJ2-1	ASSPTAGETVNEQF
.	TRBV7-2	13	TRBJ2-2	ASSSAAQGTGELF
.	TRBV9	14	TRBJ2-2	ASSVLGHANTGELF
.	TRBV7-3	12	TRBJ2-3	ASSADSYTDTQY
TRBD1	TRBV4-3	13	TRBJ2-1	ASSQRDRVFGEQF
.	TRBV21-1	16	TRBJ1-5	ASSKGAGRMGSNQPQH
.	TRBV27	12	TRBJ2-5	ASSLRTRGETQY
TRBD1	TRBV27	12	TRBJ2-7	ASSLRGQAYEQY
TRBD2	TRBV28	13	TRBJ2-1	ASTEAGEIYNEQF
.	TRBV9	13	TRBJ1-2	ASSVAVENHYGYT
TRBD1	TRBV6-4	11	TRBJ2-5	ASSDGERGHQY
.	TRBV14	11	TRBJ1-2	ASSQAQNYGYT
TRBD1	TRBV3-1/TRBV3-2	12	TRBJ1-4	ASRRTGDNEKLF
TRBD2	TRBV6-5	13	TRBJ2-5	ASSYSSGGEETQY
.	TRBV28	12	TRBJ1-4	ASSSITPGEKLF
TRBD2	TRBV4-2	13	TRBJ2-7	ASSLSGGSSYEQY
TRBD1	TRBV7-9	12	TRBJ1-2	ASSFWQGAGGYT
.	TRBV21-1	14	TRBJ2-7	ASSQFPRQSLSEQY
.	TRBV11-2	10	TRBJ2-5	ASSLQGSTQY
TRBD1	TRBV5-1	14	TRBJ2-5	ASSPPTGAGGETQY
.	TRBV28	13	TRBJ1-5	ASSLPPSGNQPQH
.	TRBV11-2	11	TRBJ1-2	ASIAGTNYGYT
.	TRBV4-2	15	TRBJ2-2	ASSQESGSGAGGELF
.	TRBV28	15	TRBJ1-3	ASSSPLGAFSGNTIY
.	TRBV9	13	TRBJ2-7	ASSVGRGTSYEQY
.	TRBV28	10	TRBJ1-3	ASGSSGNTIY
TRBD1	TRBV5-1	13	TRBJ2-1	ASSPRTGIDNEQF
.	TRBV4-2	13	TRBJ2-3	ASSRSGLSTDTQY